This T cell receptor beta chain appears in the sequencing data of a study of Graves' ophthalmopathy and Graves' hyperthyroidism. Study conclusions and caveats: Distinction of ophthalmopathy from stable hyperthyroidism by a 13-signature model reached approximately 89% sensitivity and 70% to 83% specificity. Detected in blood as well were most expanded thyroid clonotypes with frequency above 0.001.

RNA transcripts provided the template for amplifying TCR beta CDR3 regions. A first-round RT-PCR used HTBI primers, followed by a second-round multiplex PCR. TCRdb analysed the multiplex PCR reads with MiXCR anew, one entry per CDR3 protein. The table lists some 1.1 million distinct CDR3 sequences, about 36% of them singletons, with 8.5% to 14% in the top ten. Aged 18 to 65, hyperthyroidism patients had been newly diagnosed, with under 2 months' duration. CDR1 is SGHTA, CDR2 FQGNSA, per germline. V was pared by 7 bases and J by 7 bases, with 14 bases between. CDR3 size: 13 residues. Turning to this clonotype: Its specificity is unknown.

This receptor was identified in an adult man with Graves' hyperthyroidism. The rearrangement uses TRBV7-2 and TRBJ1-5; perhaps TRBD1 as D (5 bases). Sequencing was performed on peripheral blood or thyroid tissue (not recorded which). DNA of the CDR3: TGTGCCAGCACCCCTTGGGGGGAGCAGCCCCAGCATTTT. It translates to CASTPWGEQPQHF.